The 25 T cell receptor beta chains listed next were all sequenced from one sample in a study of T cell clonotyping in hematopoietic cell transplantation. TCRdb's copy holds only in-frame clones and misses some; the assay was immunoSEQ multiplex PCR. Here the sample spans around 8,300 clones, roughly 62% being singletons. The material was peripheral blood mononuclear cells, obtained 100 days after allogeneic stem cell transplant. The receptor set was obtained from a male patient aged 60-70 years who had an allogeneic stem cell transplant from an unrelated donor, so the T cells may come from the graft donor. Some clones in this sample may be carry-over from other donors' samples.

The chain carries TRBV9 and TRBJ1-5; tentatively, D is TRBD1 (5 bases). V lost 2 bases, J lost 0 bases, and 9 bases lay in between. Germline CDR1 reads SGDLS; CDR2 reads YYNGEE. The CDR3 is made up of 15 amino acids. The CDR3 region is CASSVSGGSNQPQHF. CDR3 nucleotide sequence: TGTGCCAGCAGCGTTAGCGGGGGTAGCAATCAGCCCCAGCATTTT.

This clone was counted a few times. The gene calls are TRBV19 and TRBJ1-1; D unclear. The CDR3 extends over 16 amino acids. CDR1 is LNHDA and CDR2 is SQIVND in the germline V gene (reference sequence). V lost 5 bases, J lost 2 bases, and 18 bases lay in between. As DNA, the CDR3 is TGTGCCAGTAGTTCGGGCTTTTGGTCAGATAACACTGAAGCTTTCTTT. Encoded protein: CASSSGFWSDNTEAFF.

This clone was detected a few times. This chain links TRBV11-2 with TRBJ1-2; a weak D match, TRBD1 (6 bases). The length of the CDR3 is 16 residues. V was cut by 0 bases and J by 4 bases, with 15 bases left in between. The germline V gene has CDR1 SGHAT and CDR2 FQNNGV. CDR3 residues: CASSLESGAGSYGYTF. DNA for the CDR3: TGTGCCAGCAGCTTAGAATCAGGGGCGGGTTCCTATGGCTACACCTTC.

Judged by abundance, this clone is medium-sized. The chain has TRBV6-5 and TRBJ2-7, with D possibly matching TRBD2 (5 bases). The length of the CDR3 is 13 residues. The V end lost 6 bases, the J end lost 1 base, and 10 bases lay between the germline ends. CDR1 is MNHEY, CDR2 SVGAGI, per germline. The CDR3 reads CASSRGLSYEQYF. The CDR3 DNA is TGTGCCAGCAGCCGAGGGTTGTCCTACGAGCAGTACTTC.

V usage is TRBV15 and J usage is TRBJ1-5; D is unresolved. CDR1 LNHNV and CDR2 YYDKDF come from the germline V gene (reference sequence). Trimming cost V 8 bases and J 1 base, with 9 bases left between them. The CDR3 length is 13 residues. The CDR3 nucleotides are TGTGCCACCTCCCGGGCGAGCAATCAGCCCCAGCATTTT. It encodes CATSRASNQPQHF.

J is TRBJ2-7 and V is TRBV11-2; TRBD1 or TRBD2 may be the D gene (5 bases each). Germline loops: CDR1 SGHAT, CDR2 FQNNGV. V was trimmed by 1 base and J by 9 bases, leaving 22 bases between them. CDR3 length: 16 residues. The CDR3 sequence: CASSLAPNGAYDRQYF. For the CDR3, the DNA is TGTGCCAGCAGCTTAGCGCCGAACGGGGCCTATGATCGGCAGTACTTC.

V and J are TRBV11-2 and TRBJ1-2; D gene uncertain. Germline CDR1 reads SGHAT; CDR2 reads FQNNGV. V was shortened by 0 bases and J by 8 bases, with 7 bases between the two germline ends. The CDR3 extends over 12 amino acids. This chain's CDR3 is CASSLEVGGYTF. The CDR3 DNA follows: TGTGCCAGCAGCTTAGAGGTGGGAGGCTACACCTTC.

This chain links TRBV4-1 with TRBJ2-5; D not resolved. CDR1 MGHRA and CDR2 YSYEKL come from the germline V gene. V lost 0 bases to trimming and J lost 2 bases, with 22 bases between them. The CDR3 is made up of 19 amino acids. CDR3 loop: CASSQDTGAGRIIQETQYF. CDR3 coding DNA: TGCGCCAGCAGCCAAGATACCGGCGCAGGCCGAATTATACAAGAGACCCAGTACTTC.

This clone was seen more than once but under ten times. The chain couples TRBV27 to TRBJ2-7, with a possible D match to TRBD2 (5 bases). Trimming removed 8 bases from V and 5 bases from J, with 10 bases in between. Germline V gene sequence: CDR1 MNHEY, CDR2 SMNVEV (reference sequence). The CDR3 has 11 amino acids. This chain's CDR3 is CASSRANEQYF. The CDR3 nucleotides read TGTGCCAGCTCGAGGGCGAACGAGCAGTACTTC.

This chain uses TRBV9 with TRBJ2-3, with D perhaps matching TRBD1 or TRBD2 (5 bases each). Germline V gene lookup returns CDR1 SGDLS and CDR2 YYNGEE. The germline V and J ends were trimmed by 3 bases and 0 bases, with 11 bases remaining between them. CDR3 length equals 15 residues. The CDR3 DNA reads TGTGCCAGCAGCGCAGAAAGGGACAGCACAGATACGCAGTATTTT. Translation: CASSAERDSTDTQYF.

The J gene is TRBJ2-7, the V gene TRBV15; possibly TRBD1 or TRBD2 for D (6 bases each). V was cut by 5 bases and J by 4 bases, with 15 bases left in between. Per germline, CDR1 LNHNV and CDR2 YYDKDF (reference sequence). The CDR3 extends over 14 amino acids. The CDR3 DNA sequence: TGTGCCACCAGCGCCACTACAGGGACTTACGAGCAGTACTTC. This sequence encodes CATSATTGTYEQYF.

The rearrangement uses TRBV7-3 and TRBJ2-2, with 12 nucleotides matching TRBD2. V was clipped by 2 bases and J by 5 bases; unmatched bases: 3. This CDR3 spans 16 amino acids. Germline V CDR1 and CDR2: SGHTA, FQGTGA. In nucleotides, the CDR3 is TGTGCCAGCAGCTTAGGACTAGCGGGGTCTACCGGGGAGCTGTTTTTT. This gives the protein CASSLGLAGSTGELFF.

The CDR3 nucleotides are TGTGCCAGCAGCGGGGACGGTCAGTACAATGAGCAGTTCTTC. The encoded protein is CASSGDGQYNEQFF. V usage is TRBV11-3 and J usage is TRBJ2-1; D may correspond to TRBD1 or TRBD2 (5 bases each). The V and J ends lost 5 bases and 4 bases respectively, with 12 bases between them. The CDR3 contains 14 residues. Germline assignment: CDR1 SGHNT and CDR2 YENEEA.

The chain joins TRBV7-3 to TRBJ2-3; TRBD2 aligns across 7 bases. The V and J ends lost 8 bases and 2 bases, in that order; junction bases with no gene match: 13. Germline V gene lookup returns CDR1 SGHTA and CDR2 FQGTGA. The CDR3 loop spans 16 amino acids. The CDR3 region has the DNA TGTGCCAGCTCCGACATGACTAGCACAACCACAGATACGCAGTATTTT. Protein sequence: CASSDMTSTTTDTQYF.

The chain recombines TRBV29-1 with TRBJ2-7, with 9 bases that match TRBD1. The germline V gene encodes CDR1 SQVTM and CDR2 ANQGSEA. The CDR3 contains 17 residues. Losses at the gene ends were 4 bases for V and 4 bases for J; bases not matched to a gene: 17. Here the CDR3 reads CSVAPSVPGQGVYEQYF. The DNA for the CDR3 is TGCAGCGTTGCACCCTCCGTACCGGGACAGGGAGTTTACGAGCAGTACTTC.

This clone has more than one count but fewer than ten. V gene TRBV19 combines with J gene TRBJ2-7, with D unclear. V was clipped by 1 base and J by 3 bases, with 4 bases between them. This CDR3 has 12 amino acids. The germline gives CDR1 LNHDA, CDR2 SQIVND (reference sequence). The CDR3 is CASSIGGYEQYF. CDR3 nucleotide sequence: TGTGCCAGTAGTATAGGAGGCTACGAGCAGTACTTC.

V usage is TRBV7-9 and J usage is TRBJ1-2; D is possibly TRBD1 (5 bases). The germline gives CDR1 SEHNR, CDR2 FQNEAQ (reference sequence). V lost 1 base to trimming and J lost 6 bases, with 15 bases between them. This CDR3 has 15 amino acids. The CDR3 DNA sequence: TGTGCCAGCAGCTTAGGACGTGGGGACTTCGATGGCTACACCTTC. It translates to CASSLGRGDFDGYTF.

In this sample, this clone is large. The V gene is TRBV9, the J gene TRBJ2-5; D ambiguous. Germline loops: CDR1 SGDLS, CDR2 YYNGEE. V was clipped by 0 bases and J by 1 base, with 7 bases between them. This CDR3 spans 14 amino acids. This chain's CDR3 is CASSVGIPQETQYF. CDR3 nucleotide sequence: TGTGCCAGCAGCGTAGGCATCCCCCAAGAGACCCAGTACTTC.

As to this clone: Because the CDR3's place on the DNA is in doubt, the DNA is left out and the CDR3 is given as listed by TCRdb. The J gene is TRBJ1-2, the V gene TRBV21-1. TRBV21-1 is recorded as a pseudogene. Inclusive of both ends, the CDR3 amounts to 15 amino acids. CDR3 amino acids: CASSVEGYACCGYTF.

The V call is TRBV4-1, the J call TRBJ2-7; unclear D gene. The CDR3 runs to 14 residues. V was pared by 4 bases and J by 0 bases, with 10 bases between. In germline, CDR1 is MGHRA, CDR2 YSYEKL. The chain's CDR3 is CASSPSRSSYEQYF. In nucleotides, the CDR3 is TGCGCCAGCAGCCCATCCCGCAGCTCCTACGAGCAGTACTTC.

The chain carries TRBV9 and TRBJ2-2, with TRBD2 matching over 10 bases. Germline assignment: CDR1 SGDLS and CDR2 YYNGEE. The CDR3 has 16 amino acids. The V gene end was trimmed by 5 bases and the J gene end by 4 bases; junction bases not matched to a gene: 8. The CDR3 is CASSESGGAGTGELFF. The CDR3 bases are TGTGCCAGCAGTGAAAGCGGGGGGGCTGGCACCGGGGAGCTGTTTTTT.

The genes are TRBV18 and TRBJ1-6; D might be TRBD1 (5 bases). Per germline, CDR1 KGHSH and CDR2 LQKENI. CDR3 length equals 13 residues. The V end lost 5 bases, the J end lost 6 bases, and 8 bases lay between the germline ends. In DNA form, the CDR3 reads TGTGCCAGCTCATTAGACAGTAATTCACCCCTCCACTTT. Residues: CASSLDSNSPLHF. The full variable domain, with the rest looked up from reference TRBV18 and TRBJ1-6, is NAGVMQNPRHLVRRRGQEARLRCSPMKGHSHVYWYRQLPEEGLKFMVYLQKENIIDESGMPKERFSAEFPKEGPSILRIQQVVRGDSAAYFCASSLDSNSPLHFGNGTRLTVT.

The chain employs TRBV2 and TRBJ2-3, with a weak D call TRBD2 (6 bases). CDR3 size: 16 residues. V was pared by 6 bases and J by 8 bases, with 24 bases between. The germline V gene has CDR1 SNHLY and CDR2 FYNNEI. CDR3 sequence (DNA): TGTGCCAGCAGACAGACGGGACTCACCACGTCGGGTACGCAGTATTTT. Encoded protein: CASRQTGLTTSGTQYF. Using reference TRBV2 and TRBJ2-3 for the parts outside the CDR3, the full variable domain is EPEVTQTPSHQVTQMGQEVILRCVPISNHLYFYWYRQILGQKVEFLVSFYNNEISEKSEIFDDQFSVERPDGSNFTLKIRSTKLEDSAMYFCASRQTGLTTSGTQYFGPGTRLTVL.

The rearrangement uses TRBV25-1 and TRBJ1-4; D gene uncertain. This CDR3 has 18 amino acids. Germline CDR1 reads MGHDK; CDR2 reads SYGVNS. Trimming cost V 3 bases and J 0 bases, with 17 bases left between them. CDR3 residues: CASSDLLPQDPTNEKLFF. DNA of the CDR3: TGTGCCAGCAGTGACTTACTCCCCCAGGACCCAACTAATGAAAAACTGTTTTTT.

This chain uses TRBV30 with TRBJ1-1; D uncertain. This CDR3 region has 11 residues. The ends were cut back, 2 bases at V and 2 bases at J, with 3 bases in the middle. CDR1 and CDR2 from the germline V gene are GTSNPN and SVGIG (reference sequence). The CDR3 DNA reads TGTGCCTGGAGTCTTAACACTGAAGCTTTCTTT. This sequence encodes CAWSLNTEAFF.